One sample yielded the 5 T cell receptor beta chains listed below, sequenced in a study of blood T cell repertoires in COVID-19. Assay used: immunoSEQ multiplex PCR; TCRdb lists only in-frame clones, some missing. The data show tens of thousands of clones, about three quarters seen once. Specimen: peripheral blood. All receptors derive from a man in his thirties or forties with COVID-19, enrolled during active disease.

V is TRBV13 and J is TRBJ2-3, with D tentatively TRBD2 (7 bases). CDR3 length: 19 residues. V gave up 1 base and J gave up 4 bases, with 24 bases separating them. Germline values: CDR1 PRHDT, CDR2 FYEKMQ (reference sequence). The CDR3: CASSLAPFRGGSDSDTQYF. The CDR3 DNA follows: TGTGCCAGCAGCTTAGCTCCATTTAGGGGGGGCTCGGACTCAGATACGCAGTATTTT.

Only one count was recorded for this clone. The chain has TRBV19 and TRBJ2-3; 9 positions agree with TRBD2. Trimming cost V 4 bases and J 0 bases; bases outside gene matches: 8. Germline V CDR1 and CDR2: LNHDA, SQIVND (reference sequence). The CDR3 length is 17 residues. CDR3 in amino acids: CASSRGGGAWSTDTQYF. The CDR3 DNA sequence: TGTGCCAGTAGTAGAGGCGGGGGGGCCTGGAGCACAGATACGCAGTATTTT.

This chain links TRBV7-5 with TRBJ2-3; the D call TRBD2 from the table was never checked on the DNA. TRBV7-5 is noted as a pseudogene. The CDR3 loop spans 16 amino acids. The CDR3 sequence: CVRSSSDSGNTDTQYF. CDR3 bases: TGTGTCAGAAGCTCGTCGGATAGCGGGAACACAGATACGCAGTATTTT.

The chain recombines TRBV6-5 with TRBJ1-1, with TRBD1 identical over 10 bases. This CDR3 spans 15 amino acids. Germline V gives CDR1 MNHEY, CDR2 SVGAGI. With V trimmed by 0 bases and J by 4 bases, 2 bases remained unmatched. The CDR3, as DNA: TGTGCCAGCAGTTACTCCGGGACAGGGGTCACTGAAGCTTTCTTT. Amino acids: CASSYSGTGVTEAFF.

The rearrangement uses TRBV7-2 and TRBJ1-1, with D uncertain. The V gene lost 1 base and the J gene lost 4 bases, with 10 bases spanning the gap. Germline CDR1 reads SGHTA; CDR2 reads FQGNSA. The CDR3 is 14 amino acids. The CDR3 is CASSLGGVGTEAFF. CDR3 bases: TGTGCCAGCAGCTTAGGCGGGGTGGGCACTGAAGCTTTCTTT.